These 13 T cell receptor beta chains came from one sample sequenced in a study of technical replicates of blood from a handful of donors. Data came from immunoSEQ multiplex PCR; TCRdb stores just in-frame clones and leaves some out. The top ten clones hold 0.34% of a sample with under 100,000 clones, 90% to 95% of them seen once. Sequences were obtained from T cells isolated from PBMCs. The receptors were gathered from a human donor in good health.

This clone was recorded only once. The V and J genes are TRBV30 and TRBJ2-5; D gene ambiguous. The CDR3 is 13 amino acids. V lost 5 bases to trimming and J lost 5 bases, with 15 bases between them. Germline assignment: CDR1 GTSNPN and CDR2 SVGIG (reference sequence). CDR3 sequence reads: CAWFGDFTETQYF. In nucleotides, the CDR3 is TGTGCCTGGTTTGGAGACTTTACGGAGACCCAGTACTTC.

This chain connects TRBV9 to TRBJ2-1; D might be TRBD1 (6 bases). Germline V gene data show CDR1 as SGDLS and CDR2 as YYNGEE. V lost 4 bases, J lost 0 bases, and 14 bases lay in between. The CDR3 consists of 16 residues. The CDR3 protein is CASSLGQSSSYNEQFF. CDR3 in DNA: TGTGCCAGCAGCTTAGGACAGTCGAGCTCCTACAATGAGCAGTTCTTC.

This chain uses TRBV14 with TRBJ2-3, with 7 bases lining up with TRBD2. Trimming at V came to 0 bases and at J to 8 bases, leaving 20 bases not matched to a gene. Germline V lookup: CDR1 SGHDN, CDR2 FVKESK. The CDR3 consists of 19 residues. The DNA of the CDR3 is TGTGCCAGCAGCCAAGATACGGCGGGAGTCCCTATGGTGGTGGGTACGCAGTATTTT. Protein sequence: CASSQDTAGVPMVVGTQYF.

Written as DNA, the CDR3 is TGTGCCAGCAGCCTCCCTAGAGCGGGAGATACGCAGTATTTT. Translating it yields CASSLPRAGDTQYF. The gene calls are TRBV4-2 and TRBJ2-3; perhaps TRBD2 as D (6 bases). CDR3 size: 14 residues. Germline-derived CDR1 and CDR2 are LGHNA and YNFKEQ. Trimming stripped 4 bases from V and 5 bases from J, with 13 bases between.

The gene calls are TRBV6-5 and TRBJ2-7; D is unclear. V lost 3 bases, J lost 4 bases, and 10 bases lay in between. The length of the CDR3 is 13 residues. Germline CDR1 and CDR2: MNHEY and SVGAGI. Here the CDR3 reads CASSYPGLYEQYF. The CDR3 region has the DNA TGTGCCAGCAGTTATCCGGGTTTGTACGAGCAGTACTTC.

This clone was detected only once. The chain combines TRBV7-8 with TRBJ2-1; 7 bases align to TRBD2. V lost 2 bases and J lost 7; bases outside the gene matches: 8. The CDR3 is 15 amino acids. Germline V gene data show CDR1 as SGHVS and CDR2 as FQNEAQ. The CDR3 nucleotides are TGTGCCAGCAGCTTATTTGCGGGAGTGGGGAATGAGCAGTTCTTC. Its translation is CASSLFAGVGNEQFF. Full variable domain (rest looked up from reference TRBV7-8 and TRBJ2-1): GAGVSQSPRYKVAKRGQDVALRCDPISGHVSLFWYQQALGQGPEFLTYFQNEAQLDKSGLPSDRFFAERPEGSVSTLKIQRTQQEDSAVYLCASSLFAGVGNEQFFGPGTRLTVL.

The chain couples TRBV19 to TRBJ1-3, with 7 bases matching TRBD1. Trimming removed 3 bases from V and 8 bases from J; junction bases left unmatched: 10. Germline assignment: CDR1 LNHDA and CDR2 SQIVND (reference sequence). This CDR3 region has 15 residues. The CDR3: CASSIVGGGVDTIYF. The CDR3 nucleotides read TGTGCCAGTAGTATCGTAGGAGGGGGCGTCGACACCATATATTTT.

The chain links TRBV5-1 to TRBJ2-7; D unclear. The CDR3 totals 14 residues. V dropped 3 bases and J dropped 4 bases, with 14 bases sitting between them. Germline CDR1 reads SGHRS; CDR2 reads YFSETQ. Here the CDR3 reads CASSSQVQSYEQYF. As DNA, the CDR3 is TGCGCCAGCAGCTCTCAGGTTCAAAGTTACGAGCAGTACTTC.

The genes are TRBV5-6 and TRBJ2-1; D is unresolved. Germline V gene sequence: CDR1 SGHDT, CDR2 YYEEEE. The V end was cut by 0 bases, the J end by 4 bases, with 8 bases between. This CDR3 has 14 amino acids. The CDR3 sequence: CASSLGSNYNEQFF. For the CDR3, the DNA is TGTGCCAGCAGCTTGGGTAGCAATTACAATGAGCAGTTCTTC. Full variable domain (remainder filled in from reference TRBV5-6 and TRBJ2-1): DAGVTQSPTHLIKTRGQQVTLRCSPKSGHDTVSWYQQALGQGPQFIFQYYEEEERQRGNFPDRFSGHQFPNYSSELNVNALLLGDSALYLCASSLGSNYNEQFFGPGTRLTVL.

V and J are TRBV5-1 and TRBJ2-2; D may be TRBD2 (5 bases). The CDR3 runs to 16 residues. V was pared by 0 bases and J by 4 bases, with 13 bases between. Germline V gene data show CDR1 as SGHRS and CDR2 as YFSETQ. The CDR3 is CASSLAPGSGTGELFF. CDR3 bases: TGCGCCAGCAGCTTGGCCCCGGGGTCGGGCACCGGGGAGCTGTTTTTT.

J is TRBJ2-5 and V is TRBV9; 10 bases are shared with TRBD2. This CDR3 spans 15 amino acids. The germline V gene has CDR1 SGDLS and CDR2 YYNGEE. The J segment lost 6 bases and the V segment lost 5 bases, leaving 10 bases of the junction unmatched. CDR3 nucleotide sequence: TGTGCCAGCAGTAACACTAGCGGGGCTCATAAGACCCAGTACTTC. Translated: CASSNTSGAHKTQYF.

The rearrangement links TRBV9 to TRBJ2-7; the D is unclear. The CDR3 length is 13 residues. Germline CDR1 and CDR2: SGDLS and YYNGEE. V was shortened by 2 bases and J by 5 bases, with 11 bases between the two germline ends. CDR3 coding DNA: TGTGCCAGCAGCGTCAGTCCAAGCGACGAGCAGTACTTC. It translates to CASSVSPSDEQYF.

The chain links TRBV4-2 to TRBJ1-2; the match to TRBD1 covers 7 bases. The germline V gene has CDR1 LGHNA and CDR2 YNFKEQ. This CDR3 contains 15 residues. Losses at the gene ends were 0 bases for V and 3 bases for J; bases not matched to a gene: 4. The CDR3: CASSQDLTGDYGYTF. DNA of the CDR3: TGTGCCAGCAGCCAAGATCTTACAGGGGACTATGGCTACACCTTC.